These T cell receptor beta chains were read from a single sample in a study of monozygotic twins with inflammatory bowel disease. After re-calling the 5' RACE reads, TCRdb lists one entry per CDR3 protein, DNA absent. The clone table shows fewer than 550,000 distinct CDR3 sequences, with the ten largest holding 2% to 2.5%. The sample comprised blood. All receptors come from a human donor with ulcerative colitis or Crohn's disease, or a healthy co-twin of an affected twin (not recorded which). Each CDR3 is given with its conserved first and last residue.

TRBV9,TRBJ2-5,CASSEGPALKGETQYF
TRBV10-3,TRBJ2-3,CAMGEASGLPPTDTQYF
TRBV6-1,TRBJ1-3,CASSRDMEGNTIYF
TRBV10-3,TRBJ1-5,CAISSQGTGNQPQHF
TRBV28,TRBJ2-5,CASRRQGALEETQYF
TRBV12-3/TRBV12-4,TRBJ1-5,CASSFRQDSNQPQHF
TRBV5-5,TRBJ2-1,CASSLAGTEQFF
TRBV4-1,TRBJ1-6,CASSLQGGGHSYNSPLHF
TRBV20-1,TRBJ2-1,CSATLAGLAYNEQFF
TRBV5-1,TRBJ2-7,CASSLRFEAQTYEQYF
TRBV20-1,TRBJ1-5,CSALGQGAYSNQPQHF
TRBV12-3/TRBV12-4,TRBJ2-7,CASTPTGIYEQYF
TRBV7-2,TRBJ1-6,CASSLRHTSYNSPLHF
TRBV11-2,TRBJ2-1,CASSPAGYEQFF
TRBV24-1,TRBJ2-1,CATSGNFGRGQGEQFF
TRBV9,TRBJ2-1,CASSVGHLRINEQFF
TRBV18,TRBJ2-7,CASSDLNEQYF
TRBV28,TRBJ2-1,CASTRTSVMYNEQFF
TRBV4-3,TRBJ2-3,CASSQDLSVADTQYF
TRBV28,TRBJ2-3,CASSLSGSGTTDTQYF
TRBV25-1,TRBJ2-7,CASSETGLNYEQYF
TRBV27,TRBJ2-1,CASRTTRLAGLDYNEQFF
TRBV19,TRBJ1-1,CASSIAARGISNTEAFF
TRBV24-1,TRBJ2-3,CATSGGLSTDTQYF
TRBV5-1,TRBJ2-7,CASSFTVTSYEQYF
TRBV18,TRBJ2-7,CASSPYPSSYEQYF
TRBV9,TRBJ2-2,CASSGGLAGYTGELFF
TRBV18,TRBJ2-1,CASSPPTSGSHRNEQFF
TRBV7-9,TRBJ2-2,CASSLGQGAAGELFF
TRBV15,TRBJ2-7,CATSSPRRGQLAREQYF
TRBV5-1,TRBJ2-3,CASSEVGSRGDTQYF
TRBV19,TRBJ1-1,CASSPMAGARGVNTEAFF
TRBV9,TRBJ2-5,CASSNEQGEFGETQYF
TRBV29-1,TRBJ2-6,CSVEDNRTPGANVQTF
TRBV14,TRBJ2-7,CASSSLRGAQSYEQYF
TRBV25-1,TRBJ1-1,CASSGLTEAFF
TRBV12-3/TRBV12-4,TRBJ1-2,CASSVTGSTYGYTF
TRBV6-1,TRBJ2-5,CASSVHGTSGKGNQETQYF
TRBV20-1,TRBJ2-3,CSARALASGGAGTDTQYF
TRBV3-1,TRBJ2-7,CASSQDRASGDREQYF
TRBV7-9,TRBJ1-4,CASSLGGLVKEKLFF
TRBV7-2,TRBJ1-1,CASSLEWHTEAFF
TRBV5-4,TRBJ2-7,CASSQTSGSSYEQYF
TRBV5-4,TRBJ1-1,CASSSWTGKGGEAFF
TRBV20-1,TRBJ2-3,CSASAGTGRENTQYF
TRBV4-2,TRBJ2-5,CASSSRLAGDQETQYF
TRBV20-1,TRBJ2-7,CSAYLLGYEQYF
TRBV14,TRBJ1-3,CASSPGTADSGNTIYF
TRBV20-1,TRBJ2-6,CSASQGGTGANVLTF
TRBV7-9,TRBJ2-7,CASSLGLETYEQYF
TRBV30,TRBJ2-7,CAWSVLDQGGRYF
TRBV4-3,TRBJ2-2,CASSPESGYTGELFF
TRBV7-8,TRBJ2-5,CASSLVGLGPETQYF
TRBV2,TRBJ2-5,CASSEDLTGIIETQYF
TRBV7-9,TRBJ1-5,CASSLDTGFNQPQHF